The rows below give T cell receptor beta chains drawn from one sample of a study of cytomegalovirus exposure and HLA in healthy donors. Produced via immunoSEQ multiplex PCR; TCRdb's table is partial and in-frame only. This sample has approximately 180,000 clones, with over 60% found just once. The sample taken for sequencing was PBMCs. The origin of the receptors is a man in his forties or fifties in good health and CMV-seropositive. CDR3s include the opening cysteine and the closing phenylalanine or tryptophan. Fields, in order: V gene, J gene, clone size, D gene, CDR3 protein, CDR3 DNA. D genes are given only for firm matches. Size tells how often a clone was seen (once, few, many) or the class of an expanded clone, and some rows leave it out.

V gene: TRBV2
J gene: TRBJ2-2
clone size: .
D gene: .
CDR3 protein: CASSETLVSGELFF
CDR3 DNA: TGTGCCAGCAGTGAGACCCTAGTTTCCGGGGAGCTGTTTTTT

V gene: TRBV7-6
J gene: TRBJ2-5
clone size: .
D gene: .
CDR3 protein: CASSTGNKETQYF
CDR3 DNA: TGTGCCAGCAGCACGGGAAATAAAGAGACCCAGTACTTC

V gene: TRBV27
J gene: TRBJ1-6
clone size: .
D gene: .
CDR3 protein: CASTIGSGDSPLHF
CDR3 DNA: TGTGCCAGCACCATAGGGTCAGGGGACTCACCCCTCCACTTT

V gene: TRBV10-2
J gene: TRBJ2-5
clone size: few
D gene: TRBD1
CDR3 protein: CASSDRGRAETQYF
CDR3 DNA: TGCGCCAGCAGTGACAGGGGGCGCGCGGAGACCCAGTACTTC

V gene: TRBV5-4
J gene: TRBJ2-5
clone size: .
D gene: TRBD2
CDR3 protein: CASSSIAGVGEQYF
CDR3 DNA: TGTGCCAGCAGCTCTATAGCGGGAGTGGGAGAGCAGTACTTC

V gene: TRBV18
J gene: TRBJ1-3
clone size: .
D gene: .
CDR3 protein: CASSPGSGGSGNTIYF
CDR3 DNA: TGTGCCAGCTCACCAGGGTCGGGGGGCTCTGGAAACACCATATATTTT

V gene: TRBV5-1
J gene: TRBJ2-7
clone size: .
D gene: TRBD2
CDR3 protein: CASSLDLAGVKYEQYF
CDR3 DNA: TGCGCCAGCAGCTTGGACCTAGCGGGAGTTAAGTACGAGCAGTACTTC

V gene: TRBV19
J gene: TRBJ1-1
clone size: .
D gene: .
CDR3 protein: CASSMGSLWNTEAFF
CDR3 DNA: TGTGCCAGTAGTATGGGCAGCCTATGGAACACTGAAGCTTTCTTT

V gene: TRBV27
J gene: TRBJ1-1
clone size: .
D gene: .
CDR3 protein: CASSRRDTGEAFF
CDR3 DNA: TGTGCCAGCAGTCGTCGGGACACGGGTGAAGCTTTCTTT

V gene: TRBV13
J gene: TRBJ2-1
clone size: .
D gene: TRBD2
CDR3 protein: CASNEYGLATYNEQFF
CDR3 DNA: TGTGCCAGCAACGAATACGGACTAGCGACATACAATGAGCAGTTCTTC

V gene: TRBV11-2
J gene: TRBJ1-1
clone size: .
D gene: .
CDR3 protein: CAIHAGVNANTEAFF
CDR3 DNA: TGTGCCATCCACGCGGGGGTAAATGCGAACACTGAAGCTTTCTTT